Only a few counts were recorded for the clone carrying this T cell receptor (beta chain). Data came from immunoSEQ multiplex PCR; TCRdb stores just in-frame clones and leaves some out. Among about 88,000 clones, 85% were seen once, and the ten largest hold approximately 14%. The data are from a study of blood T cell repertoires in COVID-19. Germline-derived CDR1 and CDR2 are LNHDA and SQIVND (reference sequence). The CDR3 consists of 14 residues. Trimming took 5 bases from V and 9 from J, leaving 14 bases between them. The chain recombines TRBV19 with TRBJ1-6; no definite D call. This receptor was obtained from a woman aged 70-85 years with acute or convalescent COVID-19. Sample: peripheral blood. The CDR3, as DNA: TGTGCCAGTAGTGCGGGATACTGGGGTTCACCCCTCCACTTT. Protein: CASSAGYWGSPLHF. The complete variable domain, with remaining parts taken from reference TRBV19 and TRBJ1-6, reads DGGITQSPKYLFRKEGQNVTLSCEQNLNHDAMYWYRQDPGQGLRLIYYSQIVNDFQKGDIAEGYSVSREKKESFPLTVTSAQKNPTAFYLCASSAGYWGSPLHFGNGTRLTVT.